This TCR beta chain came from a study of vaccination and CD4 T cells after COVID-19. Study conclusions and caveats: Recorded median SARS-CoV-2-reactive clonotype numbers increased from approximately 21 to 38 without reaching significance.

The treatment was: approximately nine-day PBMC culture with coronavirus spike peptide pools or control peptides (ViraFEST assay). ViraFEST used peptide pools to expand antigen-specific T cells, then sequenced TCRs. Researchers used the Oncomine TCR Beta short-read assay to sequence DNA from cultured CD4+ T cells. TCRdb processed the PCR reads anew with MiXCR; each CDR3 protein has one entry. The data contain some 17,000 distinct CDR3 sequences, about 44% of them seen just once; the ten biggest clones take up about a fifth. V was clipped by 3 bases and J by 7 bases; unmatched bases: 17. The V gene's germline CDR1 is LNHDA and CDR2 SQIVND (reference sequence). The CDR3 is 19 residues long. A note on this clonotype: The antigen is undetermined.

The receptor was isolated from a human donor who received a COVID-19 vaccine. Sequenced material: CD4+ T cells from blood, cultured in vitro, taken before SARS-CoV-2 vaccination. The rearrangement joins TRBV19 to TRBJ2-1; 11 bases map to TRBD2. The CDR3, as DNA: TGTGCCAGTAGTATTGCCGGGACTAGCGGCATCGTTTCGGGGAATGAGCAGTTCTTC. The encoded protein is CASSIAGTSGIVSGNEQFF.